This T cell receptor (beta chain) was observed in a study of PD-1 blockade in classical Hodgkin lymphoma. The junction had 6 bases not matched to a gene; V was cut back by 3 bases and J by 8 bases. CDR3 size: 15 residues. Germline V gene data show CDR1 as MNHNS and CDR2 as SASEGT. Here immunoSEQ multiplex PCR was the method, and the copy in TCRdb shows in-frame clones only, minus some. The sample yields around 91,000 clones, roughly 81% seen once. Relapse was seen in all patients after autologous stem cell transplantation, and brentuximab vedotin exposure was variable. Here the sequenced sample was peripheral blood mononuclear cells (PBMCs), taken before the second cycle of nivolumab. This rearrangement joins TRBV6-1 to TRBJ2-3, with TRBD2 identical over 12 bases. The TCR originated in a human donor with classical Hodgkin lymphoma. DNA for the CDR3: TGTGCCAGCAGTGAGACTAGCGGGAGTTTAGGTACGCAGTATTTT. As protein: CASSETSGSLGTQYF.